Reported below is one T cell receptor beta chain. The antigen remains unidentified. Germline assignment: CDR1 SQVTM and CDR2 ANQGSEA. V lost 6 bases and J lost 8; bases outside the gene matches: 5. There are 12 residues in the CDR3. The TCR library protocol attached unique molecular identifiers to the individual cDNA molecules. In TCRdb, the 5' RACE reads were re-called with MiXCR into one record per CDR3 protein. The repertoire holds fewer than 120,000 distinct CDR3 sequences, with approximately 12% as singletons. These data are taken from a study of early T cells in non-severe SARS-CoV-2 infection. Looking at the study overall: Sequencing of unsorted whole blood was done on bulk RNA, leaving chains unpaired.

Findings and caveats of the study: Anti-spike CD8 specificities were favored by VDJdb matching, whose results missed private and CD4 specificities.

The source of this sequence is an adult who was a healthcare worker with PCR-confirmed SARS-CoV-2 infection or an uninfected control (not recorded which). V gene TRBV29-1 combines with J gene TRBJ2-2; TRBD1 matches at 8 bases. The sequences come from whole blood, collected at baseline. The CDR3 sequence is CSVGTGGGELFF. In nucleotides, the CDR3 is TGCAGCGTGGGGACAGGAGGAGGGGAGCTGTTTTTT.